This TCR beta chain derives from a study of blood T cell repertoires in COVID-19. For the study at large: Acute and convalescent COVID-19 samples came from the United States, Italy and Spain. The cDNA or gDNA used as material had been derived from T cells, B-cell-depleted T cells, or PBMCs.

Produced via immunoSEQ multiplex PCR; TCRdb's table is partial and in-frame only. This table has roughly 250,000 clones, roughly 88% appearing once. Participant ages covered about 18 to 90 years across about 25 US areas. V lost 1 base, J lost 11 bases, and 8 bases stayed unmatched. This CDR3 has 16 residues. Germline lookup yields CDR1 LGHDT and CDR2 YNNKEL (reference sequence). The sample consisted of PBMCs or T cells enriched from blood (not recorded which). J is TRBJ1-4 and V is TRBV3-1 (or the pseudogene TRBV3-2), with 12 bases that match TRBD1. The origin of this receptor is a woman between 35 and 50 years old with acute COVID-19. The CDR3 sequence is CASSQVGGTGGPKLFF. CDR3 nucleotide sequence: TGTGCCAGCAGCCAAGTTGGAGGGACAGGGGGCCCTAAACTGTTTTTT.